Listed below are T cell receptor beta chains from one sample, sequenced in a study of blood T cell repertoires in COVID-19. Libraries were prepared by immunoSEQ multiplex PCR; TCRdb keeps only in-frame clonotypes and omits some of them. Of fewer than 130,000 clones listed, 87% are singletons. The material sequenced was peripheral blood. Receptors were obtained from a human donor in a cohort sampled during active COVID-19. Both conserved end residues are part of each CDR3. Each record gives: V gene, J gene, clone size, D gene, CDR3 protein, CDR3 DNA. D genes are given only for firm matches. Size is stated for part of the rows, as once, few or many counts, or as a class when the clone is expanded.

TRBV25-1,TRBJ2-2,.,.,CASSEYSGNTGELFF,TGTGCCAGCAGTGAATATTCGGGGAACACCGGGGAGCTGTTTTTT
TRBV3-1/TRBV3-2,TRBJ1-2,.,.,CASSPPGNYGYTF,TGTGCCAGCAGCCCTCCAGGGAACTATGGCTACACCTTC
TRBV28,TRBJ1-5,.,.,CASTFWIQGQPQHF,TGTGCCAGCACTTTTTGGATCCAGGGACAGCCCCAGCATTTT
TRBV3-1/TRBV3-2,TRBJ1-4,.,.,CASSQEGGPEKLFF,TGTGCCAGCAGCCAAGAAGGGGGACCTGAAAAACTGTTTTTT
TRBV20-1,TRBJ2-3,.,.,CSASVPLGASDADTQYF,TGCAGTGCTAGTGTTCCCCTTGGGGCTAGCGATGCAGATACGCAGTATTTT
TRBV19,TRBJ1-5,.,.,CASSMDRGQPFTHF,TGTGCCAGTAGTATGGATAGGGGCCAGCCCTTTACCCATTTT
TRBV19,TRBJ1-5,.,TRBD1,CASSSQQGSNQPQHF,TGTGCCAGTAGCTCTCAACAGGGGAGCAATCAGCCCCAGCATTTT
TRBV7-3,TRBJ2-1,.,TRBD2,CASSLNPGGSRNEQFF,TGTGCCAGCAGCTTAAATCCTGGCGGGAGTCGAAATGAGCAGTTCTTC
TRBV21-1,TRBJ2-7,.,.,CASSTILGLAGGPGCNEQYF,TGTGCCAGCAGCACCATCCTCGGACTAGCGGGAGGGCCGGGTTGCAACGAGCAGTACTTC
TRBV27,TRBJ2-7,.,TRBD1,CASSFEPTGAYEQYF,TGTGCCAGCAGTTTTGAACCTACAGGGGCCTACGAGCAGTACTTC
TRBV28,TRBJ1-5,few,.,CASSLWGGHSNQPQHF,TGTGCCAGCAGTTTATGGGGGGGGCACAGCAATCAGCCCCAGCATTTT
TRBV6-5,TRBJ2-4,.,TRBD2,CASSYLSGRGKNIQYF,TGTGCCAGCAGTTATTTAAGCGGGAGGGGGAAAAACATTCAGTACTTC
TRBV6-2/TRBV6-3,TRBJ2-3,.,TRBD2,CASSYGGTTPPDTQYF,TGTGCCAGCAGTTACGGAGGGACTACGCCTCCCGATACGCAGTATTTT
TRBV28,TRBJ2-3,.,TRBD1,CASSSTLQDRNPSTDTQYF,TGTGCCAGCAGTTCCACCCTCCAGGACAGGAACCCTAGCACAGATACGCAGTATTTT
TRBV6-1,TRBJ2-7,.,TRBD2,CASSERSGSPYEQYF,TGTGCCAGCAGTGAAAGAAGCGGGAGCCCCTACGAGCAGTACTTC
TRBV30,TRBJ2-2,.,TRBD2,CAWSVRGGSGELFF,TGTGCCTGGAGTGTACGGGGGGGTAGCGGGGAGCTGTTTTTT
TRBV2,TRBJ1-5,.,TRBD1,CASSLDRESNQPQHF,TGTGCCAGCAGTCTTGACAGGGAGAGCAATCAGCCCCAGCATTTT
TRBV11-2,TRBJ2-1,.,TRBD2,CASSFAPLAGGQNEQFF,TGTGCCAGCAGCTTTGCCCCACTAGCGGGAGGACAGAATGAGCAGTTCTTC
TRBV11-2,TRBJ1-3,.,.,CASSYSSGENTIYF,TGTGCCAGCAGCTACTCTTCGGGGGAAAACACCATATATTTT
TRBV6-5,TRBJ2-1,.,TRBD1,CASSRTGIEQFF,TGTGCCAGCAGCCGGACAGGGATTGAGCAGTTCTTC
TRBV7-6,TRBJ2-1,.,TRBD2,CASSLAAGGSYNEQFF,TGTGCCAGCAGCTTAGCGGCGGGAGGGTCCTACAATGAGCAGTTCTTC
TRBV2,TRBJ1-4,.,TRBD1,CASSLTGFNEKLFF,TGTGCCAGCAGCCTGACAGGGTTTAATGAAAAACTGTTTTTT
TRBV3-1/TRBV3-2,TRBJ2-5,.,TRBD1,CASSRAQGARETQYF,TGTGCCAGCAGCCGGGCGCAGGGGGCTCGAGAGACCCAGTACTTC
TRBV30,TRBJ1-3,.,.,CAWSLRGLGNTIYF,TGTGCCTGGAGTCTCAGAGGGCTTGGAAACACCATATATTTT
TRBV7-9,TRBJ2-7,few,.,CASRGAGGPGYEQYF,TGTGCCAGCAGGGGGGCGGGTGGCCCGGGATACGAGCAGTACTTC